This T cell receptor (beta chain) was identified during a study of T-cell reconstitution after alpha-beta-depleted transplantation in children. As it was prepared, the TCRbeta library received unique molecular identifiers. TCRdb itself ran the PCR reads through MiXCR, one entry per CDR3 protein. Of about 360,000 distinct CDR3 sequences in the sample, less than 15% were seen once. Looked up from germline, CDR1 is SGHVS and CDR2 is FNYEAQ. This CDR3 is built from 17 residues. The V segment lost 5 bases and the J segment 5 bases; nucleotides outside the gene matches: 15. Sequencing used PBMCs, obtained from the stem cell graft. V usage is TRBV7-6 and J usage is TRBJ2-3, with 8 bases fitting TRBD2. This TCR was sampled from a human donor who donated a stem cell graft to a child with Fanconi anemia. The CDR3 DNA sequence: TGTGCCAGCAGCCCCCGGCCCGAGAGCGGGGGTAGAGATACGCAGTATTTT. Translated: CASSPRPESGGRDTQYF.